The 32 T cell receptor beta chains below were found in one sample sequenced in a study of T cell repertoires in cytomegalovirus infection. Antigens of these TCRs are unknown. From the reads, TCRdb called clonotypes with MiXCR, one entry per CDR3 protein. The table shows a few hundred thousand distinct CDR3 sequences, with around 25% occurring only once. The sequencing here drew on cultured PBMCs, taken from culture after CMV antigen stimulation. These receptors were obtained from a human donor in good health (CMV status not recorded). Some clones in this sample may be carry-over from other donors' samples.

This clonotype appeared many times. This chain joins TRBV7-2 and TRBJ2-5; D is uncertain. The CDR3 is made up of 14 amino acids. V lost 1 base and J 2 bases, leaving 8 bases between the germline ends. The V gene's germline CDR1 is SGHTA and CDR2 FQGNSA. Here the CDR3 DNA reads TGTGCCAGCAGCTTAGGCCACTCACAAGAGACCCAGTACTTC. This gives the protein CASSLGHSQETQYF.

A note on this clonotype: Sequence at one end of the junction differs from germline and may be a read error. The chain has TRBV19 and TRBJ2-3, with D possibly being TRBD2 (6 bases). The CDR3 has 15 amino acids. Germline V gene sequence: CDR1 LNHDA, CDR2 SQIVND (reference sequence). The CDR3 spells CACSMYGRDTDTQYF. DNA of the CDR3: TGTGCCTGTAGTATGTACGGGAGAGACACAGATACGCAGTATTTT.

This clonotype was counted only a few times. The CDR3, as DNA: TGTGCCAGTAGTGCCCCCCCGGGACTAGGGGCTGTCAATGAGCAGTTCTTC. Translation gives CASSAPPGLGAVNEQFF. The V gene is TRBV19, the J gene TRBJ2-1, with 8 nucleotides matching TRBD2. Looked up from germline, CDR1 is LNHDA and CDR2 is SQIVND (reference sequence). The CDR3 loop spans 17 amino acids. V was pared by 5 bases and J by 6 bases, with 15 bases of the junction left unmatched.

The chain has TRBV12-3 or TRBV12-4 and TRBJ1-1; D unclear. The CDR3 is 13 residues long. V was shortened by 6 bases and J by 3 bases, with 11 bases between the two germline ends. CDR3 loop: CASSWGAYTEAFF. The CDR3, as DNA: TGTGCCAGCAGCTGGGGAGCCTACACTGAAGCTTTCTTT.

The rearrangement joins TRBV5-5 to TRBJ2-3; 7 bases line up with TRBD2. Germline V gives CDR1 SGHKS, CDR2 YYEKEE (reference sequence). The ends lost 4 bases at V and 4 bases at J; junction bases unmatched: 3. This CDR3 spans 13 amino acids. The CDR3 sequence: CASSKSGADTQYF. The DNA of the CDR3 is TGTGCCAGCAGCAAGAGCGGGGCAGATACGCAGTATTTT.

The CDR3 region is CATSVRIRTGTGVNEQFF. Here the CDR3 DNA reads TGTGCCACCAGTGTTAGAATACGGACCGGGACAGGGGTCAATGAGCAGTTCTTC. V and J are TRBV24-1 and TRBJ2-1; TRBD1 aligns across 10 bases. Germline trimming cut 5 bases from V and 6 bases from J; bases unmatched to any gene: 15. This CDR3 is 18 amino acids long. Germline values: CDR1 KGHDR, CDR2 SFDVKD.

This clonotype was seen a handful of times. V usage is TRBV6-5 and J usage is TRBJ1-2; 9 nucleotides agree with TRBD1. The CDR3 spans 14 residues. V shed 2 bases, J shed 8 bases, and the junction held 6 bases outside the gene matches. Germline-derived CDR1 and CDR2 are MNHEY and SVGAGI. The CDR3: CASSYEQGAPGYTF. DNA for the CDR3: TGTGCCAGCAGTTACGAACAGGGGGCGCCGGGCTACACCTTC.

This clonotype came up many times. This chain uses TRBV7-2 with TRBJ1-6; weak D call: TRBD1 (6 bases). The CDR3 loop spans 19 amino acids. From germline, CDR1 is SGHTA and CDR2 FQGNSA. Trimming took 2 bases from V and 9 from J, leaving 26 bases between them. The CDR3 nucleotides are TGTGCCAGCAGCTTAATTCGCCCCAACAGGGTCTCCGGGGGTTCACCCCTCCACTTT. Its protein is CASSLIRPNRVSGGSPLHF.

This clonotype was seen a handful of times. The V gene is TRBV6-6, the J gene TRBJ2-3, with D unresolved. The CDR3 has 16 residues. V lost 7 bases and J 3 bases, leaving 20 bases between the germline ends. The germline CDR1 and CDR2 sequences are MNHNY and SVGAGI (reference sequence). CDR3: CASNLTPLPATDTQYF. The CDR3 coding sequence is TGTGCCAGCAACCTGACTCCCCTCCCCGCTACAGATACGCAGTATTTT.

This clonotype turned up a few times. V and J are TRBV12-3 or TRBV12-4 and TRBJ1-1, with D perhaps TRBD1 (5 bases). This CDR3 region has 16 residues. Trimming cost V 4 bases and J 3 bases, with 18 bases left between them. CDR3 nucleotides: TGTGCCAGCAGTTACATTGTGCGGGAAGGGGACACTGAAGCTTTCTTT. It translates to CASSYIVREGDTEAFF.

The J gene is TRBJ1-3, the V gene TRBV9; 9 nucleotides line up with TRBD1. J gave up 0 bases and V 6 bases, and 7 bases lay outside the gene matches. There are 16 residues in the CDR3. CDR1 is SGDLS and CDR2 is YYNGEE in the germline V gene. The CDR3 loop reads CASNTGTGSSGNTIYF. The CDR3, as DNA: TGTGCCAGCAACACCGGGACAGGGAGCTCTGGAAACACCATATATTTT.

This chain links TRBV6-5 with TRBJ2-7; 9 bases are a match to TRBD1. CDR1 and CDR2 (germline): MNHEY, SVGAGI. The V and J ends lost 5 bases and 6 bases, in that order; junction bases with no gene match: 8. The CDR3 consists of 14 residues. Here the CDR3 DNA reads TGTGCCAGCAGTCCAATACAGGGGGCCGGCGAGCAGTACTTC. Its protein product is CASSPIQGAGEQYF.

This clonotype was seen only a few times. The rearrangement uses TRBV12-3 or TRBV12-4 and TRBJ2-1, with 9 nucleotides matching TRBD2. The CDR3 runs 15 residues. Trimming cost V 6 bases and J 8 bases; bases outside gene matches: 11. The CDR3 bases are TGTGCCAGCAGCCAACTAGCGGGCCTAATGGATGAGCAGTTCTTC. Protein: CASSQLAGLMDEQFF.

This clonotype was counted a few times. J is TRBJ2-1 and V is TRBV7-3; D unclear. Germline CDR1 reads SGHTA; CDR2 reads FQGTGA. CDR3 size: 15 residues. The germline V and J ends were trimmed by 5 bases and 0 bases, with 11 bases remaining between them. CDR3 sequence reads: CASSPSASSYNEQFF. CDR3 sequence (DNA): TGTGCCAGCAGCCCAAGCGCAAGCTCCTACAATGAGCAGTTCTTC.

This clonotype was observed a handful of times. In DNA form, the CDR3 reads TGTGCCAGCAAGACCACTAGCGGGACCGATACGCAGTATTTT. Its translation is CASKTTSGTDTQYF. This sequence joins TRBV27 and TRBJ2-3; 10 nucleotides align to TRBD2. CDR1 MNHEY and CDR2 SMNVEV come from the germline V gene (reference sequence). Trimming removed 7 bases from V and 6 bases from J; junction bases left unmatched: 7. The CDR3 loop spans 14 amino acids.

The chain combines TRBV28 with TRBJ2-7; 7 bases match TRBD1. The CDR3 length is 12 residues. Per germline, CDR1 MDHEN and CDR2 SYDVKM. V dropped 6 bases and J dropped 6; count of bases not matched to a gene: 5. The CDR3 coding sequence is TGTGCCAGCAGACAGACAGGGAGCGAGCAGTACTTC. Translating gives CASRQTGSEQYF.

The CDR3 coding sequence is TGTGCCAGTAACGTATGGGGAGGGGGATACAATGAGCAGTTCTTC. This translates into CASNVWGGGYNEQFF. The chain carries TRBV19 and TRBJ2-1; a weak D match, TRBD2 (7 bases). The CDR3 loop spans 15 amino acids. V was cut by 7 bases and J by 4 bases, with 17 bases left in between. From germline, CDR1 is LNHDA and CDR2 SQIVND (reference sequence).

This rearrangement joins TRBV7-9 to TRBJ1-3; no firm D call. The CDR3 spans 16 residues. Germline values: CDR1 SEHNR, CDR2 FQNEAQ (reference sequence). The V gene lost 4 bases and the J gene lost 2 bases, with 15 bases spanning the gap. CDR3 bases: TGTGCCAGCAGCTCCTCGGACCACGGCCCTGGAAACACCATATATTTT. It yields the protein CASSSSDHGPGNTIYF.

This clonotype was seen repeatedly, ten times or more. The chain recombines TRBV28 with TRBJ1-6; tentatively, D is TRBD1 (5 bases). This CDR3 has 12 amino acids. The germline CDR1 and CDR2 sequences are MDHEN and SYDVKM. Trimming left V 8 bases short and J 6 bases short, with 8 bases between. The CDR3, as DNA: TGTGCCAGCGGGACGGGTAATTCACCCCTCCACTTT. It translates to CASGTGNSPLHF.

This chain connects TRBV6-2 or TRBV6-3 to TRBJ2-5, with TRBD2 matching 8 bases. V was pared by 5 bases and J by 10 bases, with 18 bases of the junction left unmatched. The CDR3 is 16 residues long. In germline, CDR1 is MNHEY, CDR2 SVGEGT. The CDR3 region has the DNA TGTGCCAGCAGTACTCCCCGGGGGGGAGGCATACGGAACCAGTACTTC. It encodes CASSTPRGGGIRNQYF.

The rearrangement links TRBV6-4 to TRBJ2-1; TRBD2 agrees at 13 bases. The V segment lost 5 bases and the J segment 10 bases; nucleotides outside the gene matches: 11. The length of the CDR3 is 16 residues. Germline loops: CDR1 MRHNA, CDR2 SNTAGT. The CDR3 protein is CASSRIGLAGVKEQFF. CDR3 sequence (DNA): TGTGCCAGCAGTAGAATTGGACTAGCGGGAGTCAAAGAGCAGTTCTTC.

This clonotype showed up just once. V and J are TRBV4-1 and TRBJ2-1; 8 bases are shared with TRBD2. The length of the CDR3 is 13 residues. CDR1 is MGHRA, CDR2 YSYEKL, per germline. After removal of 3 bases from V and 14 bases from J, the junction contained 9 bases not matched to a gene. CDR3 protein: CASSQLFGTRKFF. The CDR3 DNA reads as TGCGCCAGCAGCCAGCTTTTTGGGACTAGGAAGTTCTTC.

V gene TRBV10-3 combines with J gene TRBJ1-1, with TRBD1 identical over 10 bases. The CDR3 is 13 residues long. Trimming cost V 6 bases and J 8 bases; bases outside gene matches: 6. Germline V gives CDR1 ENHRY, CDR2 SYGVKD. The CDR3 region has the DNA TGTGCCATCAGGGGACAGGGGTCCGGGGAAGCTTTCTTT. It encodes CAIRGQGSGEAFF.

This clonotype was detected only a few times. The rearrangement links TRBV9 to TRBJ1-4; TRBD1 agrees at 12 bases. The CDR3 covers 15 residues. Germline V lookup: CDR1 SGDLS, CDR2 YYNGEE. After removal of 0 bases from V and 8 bases from J, the junction contained 2 bases not matched to a gene. DNA for the CDR3: TGTGCCAGCAGCGTAGGGGGGACAGGGGGCGAAAAACTGTTTTTT. It translates to CASSVGGTGGEKLFF.

This clonotype was observed a few times. This CDR3 reads CASSFGLAGPVSTDTQYF. CDR3 DNA: TGTGCCAGCAGCTTTGGACTAGCGGGACCGGTTAGCACAGATACGCAGTATTTT. The chain has TRBV5-5 and TRBJ2-3, with 12 bases lining up with TRBD2. Germline CDR1 reads SGHKS; CDR2 reads YYEKEE (reference sequence). The CDR3 runs to 18 residues. Trimming at V came to 2 bases and at J to 0 bases, leaving 7 bases not matched to a gene.

This clonotype was found a few times. J is TRBJ2-2 and V is TRBV5-6, with D hard to call. This CDR3 region has 15 residues. The germline V gene has CDR1 SGHDT and CDR2 YYEEEE. The germline V and J ends were trimmed by 2 bases and 2 bases, with 10 bases remaining between them. CDR3 in DNA: TGTGCCAGCAGCTTACCCCGCCTCAACACCGGGGAGCTGTTTTTT. Amino acids: CASSLPRLNTGELFF.

This clonotype has a count of ten or more. The chain carries TRBV19 and TRBJ2-3; D is possibly TRBD2 (7 bases). Trimming shortened V by 1 base and J by 3 bases, and 20 bases separated the two germline ends. Germline V gene lookup returns CDR1 LNHDA and CDR2 SQIVND (reference sequence). The CDR3 runs 18 residues. The CDR3 nucleotides read TGTGCCAGTAGTATAGTCATGTTCGGGGGGCCCTCGACAGATACGCAGTATTTT. This sequence encodes CASSIVMFGGPSTDTQYF. The whole variable domain, filled in from reference TRBV19 and TRBJ2-3, reads DGGITQSPKYLFRKEGQNVTLSCEQNLNHDAMYWYRQDPGQGLRLIYYSQIVNDFQKGDIAEGYSVSREKKESFPLTVTSAQKNPTAFYLCASSIVMFGGPSTDTQYFGPGTRLTVL.

V is TRBV4-3 and J is TRBJ1-6; possible D gene TRBD1, 6 bases. V was clipped by 4 bases and J by 13 bases, with 14 bases between them. The CDR3 loop spans 13 amino acids. In germline, CDR1 is LGHNA, CDR2 YSLEER. For the CDR3, the DNA is TGCGCCAGCAGCCGAGGCAGGGGACCTCCCCTCCACTTT. Encoded protein: CASSRGRGPPLHF.

This CDR3 reads CSVEEQGPRHNEQFF. The DNA of the CDR3 is TGCAGCGTTGAAGAGCAAGGGCCGAGACACAATGAGCAGTTCTTC. The V and J genes are TRBV29-1 and TRBJ2-1; unclear D gene. The CDR3 is 15 residues long. The germline V and J ends were trimmed by 0 bases and 5 bases, with 14 bases remaining between them. CDR1 and CDR2 from the germline V gene are SQVTM and ANQGSEA.

The sample holds many counts of this clonotype. DNA of the CDR3: TGTGCCAGCAGCTTCCGGGCCGAGGGGGCTTTCTTT. Its protein is CASSFRAEGAFF. The J gene is TRBJ1-1, the V gene TRBV11-2; TRBD1 might be the D (5 bases). This CDR3 is 12 amino acids long. Trimming removed 3 bases from V and 11 bases from J, with 13 bases in between. Germline V gives CDR1 SGHAT, CDR2 FQNNGV.

This clonotype was seen a handful of times. The CDR3: CASSLGYGSTYNEQFF. The CDR3 DNA is TGTGCCAGCAGCTTAGGGTACGGGTCGACCTACAATGAGCAGTTCTTC. The genes are TRBV11-2 and TRBJ2-1; D remains unclear. Germline CDR1 is SGHAT and CDR2 is FQNNGV. This CDR3 region has 16 residues. The V gene lost 1 base and the J gene lost 2 bases, with 12 bases spanning the gap.

There are a few counts of this clonotype. The chain carries TRBV2 and TRBJ1-1; TRBD1 might be the D (5 bases). The germline CDR1 and CDR2 sequences are SNHLY and FYNNEI. The germline V and J ends were trimmed by 2 bases and 1 base, with 11 bases remaining between them. This CDR3 is 15 amino acids long. The CDR3 here is CASSEPYTGNTEAFF. DNA for the CDR3: TGTGCCAGCAGTGAACCCTATACAGGGAACACTGAAGCTTTCTTT.